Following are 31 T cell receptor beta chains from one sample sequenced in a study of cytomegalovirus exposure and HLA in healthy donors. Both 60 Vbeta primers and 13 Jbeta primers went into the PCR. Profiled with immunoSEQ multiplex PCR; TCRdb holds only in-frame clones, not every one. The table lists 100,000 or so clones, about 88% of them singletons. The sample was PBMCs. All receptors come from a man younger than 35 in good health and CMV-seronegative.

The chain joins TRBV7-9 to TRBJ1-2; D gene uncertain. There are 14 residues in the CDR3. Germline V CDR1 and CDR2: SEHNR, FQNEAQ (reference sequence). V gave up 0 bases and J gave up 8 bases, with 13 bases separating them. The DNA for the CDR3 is TGTGCCAGCAGCTTAGCGGGGAGCCTGGGCGGCTACACCTTC. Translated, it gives CASSLAGSLGGYTF.

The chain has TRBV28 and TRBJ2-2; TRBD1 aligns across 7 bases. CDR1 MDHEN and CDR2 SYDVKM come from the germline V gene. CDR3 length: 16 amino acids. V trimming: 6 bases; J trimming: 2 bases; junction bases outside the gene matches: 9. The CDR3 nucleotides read TGTGCCAGCAGCATTACAGGGGTGGGAAACACCGGGGAGCTGTTTTTT. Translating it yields CASSITGVGNTGELFF.

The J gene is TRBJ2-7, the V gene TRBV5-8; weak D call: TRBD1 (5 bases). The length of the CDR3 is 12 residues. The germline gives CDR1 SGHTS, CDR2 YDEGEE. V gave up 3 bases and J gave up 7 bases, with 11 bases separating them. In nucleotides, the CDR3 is TGTGCCAGCAGCTGGGGCTTCGGGGAGCAGTACTTC. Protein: CASSWGFGEQYF.

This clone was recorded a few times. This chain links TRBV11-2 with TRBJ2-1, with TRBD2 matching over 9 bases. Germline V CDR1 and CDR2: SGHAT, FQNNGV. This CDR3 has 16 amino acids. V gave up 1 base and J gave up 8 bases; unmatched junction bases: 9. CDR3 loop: CASSLGSSGRLDEQFF. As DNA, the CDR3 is TGTGCCAGCAGCTTAGGTTCGAGCGGGAGGCTCGATGAGCAGTTCTTC.

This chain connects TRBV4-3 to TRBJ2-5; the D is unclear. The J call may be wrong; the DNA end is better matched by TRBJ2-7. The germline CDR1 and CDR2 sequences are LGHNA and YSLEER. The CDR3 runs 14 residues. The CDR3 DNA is TGCGCCAGCAGCCAAGACTCTAGCTCCTACGAGCAGTACTTC. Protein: CASSQDSSSYEQYF.

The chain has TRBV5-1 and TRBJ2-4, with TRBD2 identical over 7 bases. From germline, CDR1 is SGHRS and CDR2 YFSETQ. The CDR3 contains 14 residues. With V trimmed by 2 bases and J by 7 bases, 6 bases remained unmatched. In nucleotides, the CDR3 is TGCGCCAGCAGCTTAGGCGGGAGTGTGAACATTCAGTACTTC. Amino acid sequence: CASSLGGSVNIQYF.

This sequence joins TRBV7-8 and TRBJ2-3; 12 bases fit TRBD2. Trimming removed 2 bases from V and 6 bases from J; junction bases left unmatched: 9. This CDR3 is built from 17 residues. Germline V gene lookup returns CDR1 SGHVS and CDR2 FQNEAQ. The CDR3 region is CASSLLGLAGPRDTQYF. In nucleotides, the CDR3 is TGTGCCAGCAGCTTATTAGGACTAGCGGGGCCTCGGGATACGCAGTATTTT.

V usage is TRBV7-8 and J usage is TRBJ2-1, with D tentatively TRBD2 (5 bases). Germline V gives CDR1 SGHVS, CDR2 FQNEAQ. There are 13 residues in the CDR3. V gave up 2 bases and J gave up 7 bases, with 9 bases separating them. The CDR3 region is CASSLTRVNEQFF. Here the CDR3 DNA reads TGTGCCAGCAGCTTAACTAGGGTGAATGAGCAGTTCTTC.

CDR3 nucleotide sequence: TGCGCCAGCAGCTTTGGACTAGCTAGCACAGATACGCAGTATTTT. This gives the protein CASSFGLASTDTQYF. The chain employs TRBV5-1 and TRBJ2-3; TRBD2 matches 8 bases. J lost 0 bases, V lost 2 bases, and 2 bases had no gene match. CDR1 and CDR2 (germline): SGHRS, YFSETQ. The CDR3 length is 15 residues.

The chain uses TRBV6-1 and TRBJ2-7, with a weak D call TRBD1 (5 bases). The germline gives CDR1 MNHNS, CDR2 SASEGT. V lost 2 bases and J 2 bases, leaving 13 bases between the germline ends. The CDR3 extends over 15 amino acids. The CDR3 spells CASSERQGSTYEQYF. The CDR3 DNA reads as TGTGCCAGCAGTGAACGGCAGGGTTCAACCTACGAGCAGTACTTC.

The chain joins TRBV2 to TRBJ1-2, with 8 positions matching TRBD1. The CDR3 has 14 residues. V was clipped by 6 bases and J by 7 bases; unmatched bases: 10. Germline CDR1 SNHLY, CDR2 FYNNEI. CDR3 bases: TGTGCCAGCAGGATACCGGGACAGGTATCTGGCTACACCTTC. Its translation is CASRIPGQVSGYTF. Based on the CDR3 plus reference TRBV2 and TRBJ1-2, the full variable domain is EPEVTQTPSHQVTQMGQEVILRCVPISNHLYFYWYRQILGQKVEFLVSFYNNEISEKSEIFDDQFSVERPDGSNFTLKIRSTKLEDSAMYFCASRIPGQVSGYTFGSGTRLTVV.

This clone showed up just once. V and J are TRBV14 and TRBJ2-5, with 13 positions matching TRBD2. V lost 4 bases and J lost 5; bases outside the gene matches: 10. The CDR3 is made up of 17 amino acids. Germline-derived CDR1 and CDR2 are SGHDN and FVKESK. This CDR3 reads CASSPFRTSGSSETQYF. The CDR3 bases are TGTGCCAGCAGCCCTTTTAGGACTAGCGGGAGTTCGGAGACCCAGTACTTC.

As DNA, the CDR3 is TGTGCCAGCAGCCCCAATGAGGGGGTCACCGGGGAGCTGTTTTTT. It yields the protein CASSPNEGVTGELFF. The rearrangement links TRBV9 to TRBJ2-2; a possible D gene is TRBD1 (6 bases). The V and J ends lost 4 bases and 4 bases respectively, with 14 bases between them. Germline V gene lookup returns CDR1 SGDLS and CDR2 YYNGEE. The CDR3 totals 15 residues.

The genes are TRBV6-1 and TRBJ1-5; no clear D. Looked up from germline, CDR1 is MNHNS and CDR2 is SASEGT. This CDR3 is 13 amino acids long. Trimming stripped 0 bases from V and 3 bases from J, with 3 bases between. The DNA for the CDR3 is TGTGCCAGCAGTGAAGCCTACAATCAGCCCCAGCATTTT. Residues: CASSEAYNQPQHF.

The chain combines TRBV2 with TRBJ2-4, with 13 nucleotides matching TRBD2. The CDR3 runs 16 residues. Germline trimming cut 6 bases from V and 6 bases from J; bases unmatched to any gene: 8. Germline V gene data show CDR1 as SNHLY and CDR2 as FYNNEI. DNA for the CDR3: TGTGCCAGCAGGAAGAGACTAGCGGGAGGTGTAAACATTCAGTACTTC. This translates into CASRKRLAGGVNIQYF.

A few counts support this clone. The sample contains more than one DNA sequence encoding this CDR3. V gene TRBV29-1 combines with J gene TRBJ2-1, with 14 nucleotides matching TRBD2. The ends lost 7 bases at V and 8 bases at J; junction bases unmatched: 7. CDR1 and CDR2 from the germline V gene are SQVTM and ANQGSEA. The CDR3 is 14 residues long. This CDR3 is CSAGGTSGSDEQFF. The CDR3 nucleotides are TGCAGCGCCGGGGGGACTAGCGGGAGCGATGAGCAGTTCTTC.

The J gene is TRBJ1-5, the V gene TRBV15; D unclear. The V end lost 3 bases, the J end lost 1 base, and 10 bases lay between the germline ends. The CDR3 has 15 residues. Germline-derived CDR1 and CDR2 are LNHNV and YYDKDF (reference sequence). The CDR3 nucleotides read TGTGCCACCAGCAGGACCGGACTCAGCAATCAGCCCCAGCATTTT. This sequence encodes CATSRTGLSNQPQHF.

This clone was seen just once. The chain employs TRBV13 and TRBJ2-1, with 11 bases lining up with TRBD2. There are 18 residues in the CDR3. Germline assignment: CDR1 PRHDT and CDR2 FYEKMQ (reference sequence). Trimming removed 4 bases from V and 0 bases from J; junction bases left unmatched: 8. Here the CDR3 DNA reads TGTGCCAGCAGCTCATCCGGGACTAGCGGCTTCTCCTACAATGAGCAGTTCTTC. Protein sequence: CASSSSGTSGFSYNEQFF.

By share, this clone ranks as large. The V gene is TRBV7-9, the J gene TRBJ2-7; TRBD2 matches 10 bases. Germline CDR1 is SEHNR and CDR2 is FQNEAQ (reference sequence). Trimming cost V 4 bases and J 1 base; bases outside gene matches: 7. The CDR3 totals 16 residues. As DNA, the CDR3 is TGTGCCAGCAGCTCATGGACTAGCGGAGGGTCCTACGAGCAGTACTTC. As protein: CASSSWTSGGSYEQYF. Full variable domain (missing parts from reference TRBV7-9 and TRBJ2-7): DTGVSQNPRHKITKRGQNVTFRCDPISEHNRLYWYRQTLGQGPEFLTYFQNEAQLEKSRLLSDRFSAERPKGSFSTLEIQRTEQGDSAMYLCASSSWTSGGSYEQYFGPGTRLTVT.

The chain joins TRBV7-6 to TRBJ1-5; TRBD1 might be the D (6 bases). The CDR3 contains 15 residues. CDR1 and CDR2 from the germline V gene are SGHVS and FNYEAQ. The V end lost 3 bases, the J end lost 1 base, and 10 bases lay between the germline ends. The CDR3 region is CASSLATGSNQPQHF. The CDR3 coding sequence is TGTGCCAGCAGCTTGGCCACAGGGAGCAATCAGCCCCAGCATTTT.

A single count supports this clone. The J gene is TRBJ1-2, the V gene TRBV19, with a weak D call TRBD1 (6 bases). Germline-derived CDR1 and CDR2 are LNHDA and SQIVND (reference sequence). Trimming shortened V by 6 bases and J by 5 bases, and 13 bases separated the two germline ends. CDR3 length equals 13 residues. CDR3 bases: TGTGCCAGTAGGTCGACAGGAGAGTATGGCTACACCTTC. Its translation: CASRSTGEYGYTF. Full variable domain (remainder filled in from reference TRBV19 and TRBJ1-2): DGGITQSPKYLFRKEGQNVTLSCEQNLNHDAMYWYRQDPGQGLRLIYYSQIVNDFQKGDIAEGYSVSREKKESFPLTVTSAQKNPTAFYLCASRSTGEYGYTFGSGTRLTVV.

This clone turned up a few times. Here the CDR3 DNA reads TGTGCCAGCAGCCAAGATGGGACAGGGGGCGTAGAGACCCAGTACTTC. As protein: CASSQDGTGGVETQYF. The chain couples TRBV4-2 to TRBJ2-5; 12 nucleotides match TRBD1. The J segment lost 4 bases and the V segment lost 0 bases, leaving 3 bases of the junction unmatched. The germline V gene encodes CDR1 LGHNA and CDR2 YNFKEQ. CDR3 length: 16 amino acids.

The CDR3 DNA is TGCAGCGCCTGGACAGGGACGTTTGGGCAGCCCCAGCATTTT. Its translation is CSAWTGTFGQPQHF. V and J are TRBV29-1 and TRBJ1-5, with 8 bases lining up with TRBD1. Looked up from germline, CDR1 is SQVTM and CDR2 is ANQGSEA. There are 14 residues in the CDR3. J gave up 7 bases and V 7 bases, and 12 bases lay outside the gene matches.

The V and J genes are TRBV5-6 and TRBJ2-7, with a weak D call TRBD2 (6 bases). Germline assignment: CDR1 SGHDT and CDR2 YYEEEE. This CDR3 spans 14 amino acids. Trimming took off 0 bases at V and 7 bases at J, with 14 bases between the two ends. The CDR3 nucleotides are TGTGCCAGCAGCTTGGGACTAGTGGTTTTTGAGCAGTACTTC. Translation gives CASSLGLVVFEQYF.

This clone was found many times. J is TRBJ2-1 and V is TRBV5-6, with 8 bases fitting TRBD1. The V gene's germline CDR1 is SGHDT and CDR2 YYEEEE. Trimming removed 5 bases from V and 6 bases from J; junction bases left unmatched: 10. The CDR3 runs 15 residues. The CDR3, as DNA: TGTGCCAGCAGGAACCCGCGACAGGGGTCCAATGAGCAGTTCTTC. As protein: CASRNPRQGSNEQFF. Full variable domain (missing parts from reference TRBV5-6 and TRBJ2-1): DAGVTQSPTHLIKTRGQQVTLRCSPKSGHDTVSWYQQALGQGPQFIFQYYEEEERQRGNFPDRFSGHQFPNYSSELNVNALLLGDSALYLCASRNPRQGSNEQFFGPGTRLTVL.

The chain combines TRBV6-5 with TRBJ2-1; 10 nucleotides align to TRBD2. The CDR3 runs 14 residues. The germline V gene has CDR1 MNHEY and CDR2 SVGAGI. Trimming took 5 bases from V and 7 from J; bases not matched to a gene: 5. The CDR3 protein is CASSLAGEGNEQFF. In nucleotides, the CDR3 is TGTGCCAGCAGTCTAGCGGGAGAGGGAAATGAGCAGTTCTTC.

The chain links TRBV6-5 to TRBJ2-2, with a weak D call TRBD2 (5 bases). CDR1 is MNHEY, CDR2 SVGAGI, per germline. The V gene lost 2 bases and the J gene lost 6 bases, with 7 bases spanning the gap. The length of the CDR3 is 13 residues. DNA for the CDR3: TGTGCCAGCAGTTACGGAGCGGCCGGGGAGCTGTTTTTT. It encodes CASSYGAAGELFF.

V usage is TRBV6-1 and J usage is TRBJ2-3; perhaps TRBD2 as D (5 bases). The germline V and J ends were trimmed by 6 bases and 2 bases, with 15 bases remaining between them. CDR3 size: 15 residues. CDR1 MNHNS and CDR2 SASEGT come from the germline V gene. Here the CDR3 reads CASSLTEATTDTQYF. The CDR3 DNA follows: TGTGCCAGCAGCCTCACGGAGGCCACCACAGATACGCAGTATTTT.

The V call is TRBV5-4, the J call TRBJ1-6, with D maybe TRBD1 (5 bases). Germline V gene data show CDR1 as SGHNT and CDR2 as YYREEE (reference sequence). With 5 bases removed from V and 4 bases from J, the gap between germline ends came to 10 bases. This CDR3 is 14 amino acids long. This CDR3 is CASRGGDYNSPLHF. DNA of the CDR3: TGTGCCAGCAGGGGGGGGGATTATAATTCACCCCTCCACTTT.

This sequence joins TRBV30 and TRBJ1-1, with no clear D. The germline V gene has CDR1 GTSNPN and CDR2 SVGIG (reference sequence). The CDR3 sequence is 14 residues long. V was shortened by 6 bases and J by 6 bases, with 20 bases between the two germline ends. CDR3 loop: CACGLASLGAEAFF. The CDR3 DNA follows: TGTGCCTGTGGACTGGCGAGTCTCGGAGCTGAAGCTTTCTTT. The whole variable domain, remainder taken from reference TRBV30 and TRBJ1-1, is SQTIHQWPATLVQPVGSPLSLECTVEGTSNPNLYWYRQAAGRGLQLLFYSVGIGQISSEVPQNLSASRPQDRQFILSSKKLLLSDSGFYLCACGLASLGAEAFFGQGTRLTVV.

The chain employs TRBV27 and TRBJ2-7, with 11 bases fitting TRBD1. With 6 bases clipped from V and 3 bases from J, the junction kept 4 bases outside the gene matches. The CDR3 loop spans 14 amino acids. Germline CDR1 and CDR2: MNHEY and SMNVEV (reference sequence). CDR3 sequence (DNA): TGTGCCAGCAGGGGGACAGGGGGTAACTACGAGCAGTACTTC. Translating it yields CASRGTGGNYEQYF.